A selection of T cell receptor beta chains follows, all from one sample in a study of regulatory T cells in long-lasting Graves disease. TCRdb re-called the multiplex PCR reads through MiXCR, storing one row per CDR3 protein. The table lists roughly 400,000 distinct CDR3 sequences, around 20% of them singletons. The sample here was peripheral blood mononuclear cells (PBMCs), taken when the disease was refractory, from a patient treated with antithyroid drugs. The receptors come from a female donor with Graves disease. The CDR3 runs from the conserved cysteine through the conserved F or W. The D gene is left open where the match is weak. Only some rows state a clone size, as once, few, many or a class for expanded clones.

V gene	J gene	clone size	D gene	CDR3 DNA	CDR3 protein
TRBV5-1	TRBJ2-2	NA	TRBD2	TGCGCCAGCAAAGGACTAGCGGGAAAGGGGGGGAACACCGGGGAGCTGTTTTTT	CASKGLAGKGGNTGELFF
TRBV20-1	TRBJ1-4	NA	NA	TGCAGTGCTAAAACCAGAAGAAATGAAAAACTGTTTTTT	CSAKTRRNEKLFF
TRBV14	TRBJ1-5	few	TRBD1	TGTGCCAGCAGCCTCGGCCTCGGCCACGACAGGGGCAGGAGGCCCCAGCATTTT	CASSLGLGHDRGRRPQHF
TRBV5-1	TRBJ1-4	many	NA	TGCGCCAGCAGCTTGGGGCATGGGGAAAAACTGTTTTTT	CASSLGHGEKLFF
TRBV7-9	TRBJ2-7	many	NA	TGTGCCAGCAGAGAGGACTCATACGAGCAGTACTTC	CASREDSYEQYF
TRBV28	TRBJ2-7	many	TRBD2	TGTGCCAGCAGTTTCTTAGCTAGCGGATACGAGCAGTACTTC	CASSFLASGYEQYF
TRBV10-1	TRBJ2-7	NA	NA	TGCGCCAGCAGTCCTGGACTGACGGAAATCTACGAGCAGTACTTC	CASSPGLTEIYEQYF
TRBV11-2	TRBJ2-2	few	TRBD2	TGTGCCAGCAGCTCCGACGCAGCTAGCGGGGCGAACACCGGGGAGCTGTTTTTT	CASSSDAASGANTGELFF
TRBV7-2	TRBJ2-7	many	NA	TGTGCCAGCAGCTTAGTGGCTAGCGCGAGCTCCTACGAGCAGTACTTC	CASSLVASASSYEQYF
TRBV5-1	TRBJ1-1	NA	NA	TGCGCCAGCAGCTCCACCATAAGTAACATTGAAGCTTTCTTT	CASSSTISNIEAFF
TRBV6-1	TRBJ1-5	many	NA	TGTGCCAGCAGGGGGGCGGTTGGCAATCAGCCCCAGCATTTT	CASRGAVGNQPQHF
TRBV27	TRBJ2-7	few	TRBD2	TGTGCCAGCGCGGTCGCGGGAGGGCCCGGGGAGCAGTACTTC	CASAVAGGPGEQYF
TRBV29-1	TRBJ2-5	many	NA	TGCAGCGTGCTTTGGGCAGGGCAAGAGACCCAGTACTTC	CSVLWAGQETQYF
TRBV20-1	TRBJ1-5	many	TRBD1	TGCAGTGCCATCCGGGACAGAAATCAGCCCCAGCATTTT	CSAIRDRNQPQHF
TRBV20-1	TRBJ2-3	few	TRBD2	TGCAGTGCTAGGTGGGGACTAGCGGGAGGGTTAGATACGCAGTATTTT	CSARWGLAGGLDTQYF
TRBV5-1	TRBJ1-2	many	NA	TGCGCCAGCAGCTTGGAGGCAGGGGCGGACTATGGCTACACCTTC	CASSLEAGADYGYTF
TRBV7-9	TRBJ2-6	NA	NA	TGTGCCAGCAGATACTGGGTGTGGAGCTCTGGGGCCAACGTCCTGACTTTC	CASRYWVWSSGANVLTF
TRBV27	TRBJ2-5	many	TRBD1	TGTGCCAGCAGTTTACCGGGACAGCAAGAGACCCAGTACTTC	CASSLPGQQETQYF
TRBV7-3	TRBJ2-2	NA	NA	TGTGCCAGCAGCTTAAACCCCGGGACAATGGGCGGGGAGCTGTTTTTT	CASSLNPGTMGGELFF
TRBV6-1	TRBJ1-2	many	TRBD1	TGTGCCAGCAGCGGGACAGGTTTCTATGGCTACACCTTC	CASSGTGFYGYTF
TRBV30	TRBJ2-7	many	TRBD1	TGTGCCTGGAGTTCAACTACAGGGGCCCACGAGCAGTACTTC	CAWSSTTGAHEQYF
TRBV6-1	TRBJ1-6	many	TRBD1	TGTGCCAGCAGTGAGCTGGGACAGAATAATTCACCCCTCCACTTT	CASSELGQNNSPLHF
TRBV28	TRBJ2-7	many	NA	TGTGCCAGCAACGGGTCCGACGAGCAGTACTTC	CASNGSDEQYF
TRBV28	TRBJ1-5	many	NA	TGTGCCAGCAGTTTACGGGGGCACAATCAGCCCCAGCATTTT	CASSLRGHNQPQHF
TRBV12-3/TRBV12-4	TRBJ1-1	few	NA	TGTGCCAGCAGTTTAGAAGCAGGGAACACTGAAGCTTTCTTT	CASSLEAGNTEAFF
TRBV6-2/TRBV6-3	TRBJ1-6	many	NA	TGTGCCAGCAGTTACTCAAACGGGCTGGGGGCGGACTCACCCCTCCACTTT	CASSYSNGLGADSPLHF
TRBV7-9	TRBJ2-7	few	NA	TGTGCCAGCAGCTCCCGGGACACTTCCTACGAGCAGTACTTC	CASSSRDTSYEQYF
TRBV20-1	TRBJ2-7	many	NA	TGCAGTGCAGAAGGGACTTGGGGTTCCTACGAGCAGTACTTC	CSAEGTWGSYEQYF
TRBV6-1	TRBJ1-1	many	NA	TGTGCCAGCAGAAACAGGGCGCCGAACACTGAAGCTTTCTTT	CASRNRAPNTEAFF
TRBV29-1	TRBJ2-3	NA	TRBD1	TGCAGCGTTGGGGGGACAGAAAGCACAGATACGCAGTATTTT	CSVGGTESTDTQYF
TRBV3-1	TRBJ2-2	many	NA	TGTGCCAGCAGCCAAGGGGGCTGGGACACCGGGGAGCTGTTTTTT	CASSQGGWDTGELFF
TRBV15	TRBJ1-5	NA	NA	TGTACCACCAGCAGGGACTTTGGTAGCAATCAGCCCCAGCATTTT	CTTSRDFGSNQPQHF
TRBV6-9	TRBJ1-5	few	NA	TGTGCCAGCAGTTACTCCCCCCTTCAGCCCCAGCATTTT	CASSYSPLQPQHF
TRBV29-1	TRBJ1-4	many	TRBD1	TGCAGCGCTCTGATCGCCAGGGGGTCTGAAAAACTGTTTTTT	CSALIARGSEKLFF
TRBV20-1	TRBJ2-2	NA	NA	TGCAGTGCTATTGGGGCTAACACCGGGGAGCTGTTTTTT	CSAIGANTGELFF
TRBV29-1	TRBJ1-1	NA	NA	TGCAGCGTTAAGGTTGGGAACACTGAAGCTTTCTTT	CSVKVGNTEAFF
TRBV28	TRBJ2-7	many	TRBD2	TGTGCCAGCAGTTTTGTGGTGGCTAGCGGGAGAGGATACGAGCAGTACTTC	CASSFVVASGRGYEQYF
TRBV7-9	TRBJ2-7	NA	NA	TGTGCCAGCAGCCCCTCACTGGGGGGCTTTGGAGACGAGCAGTACTTC	CASSPSLGGFGDEQYF
TRBV28	TRBJ1-5	many	NA	TGTGCCAGCAGCCAAGGGGTCGGGTTCGATCAGCCCCAGCATTTT	CASSQGVGFDQPQHF
TRBV7-9	TRBJ1-2	NA	NA	TGTGCCAGCAGCTTAGAGGGACCATTGGGGACCTTC	CASSLEGPLGTF
TRBV7-9	TRBJ2-7	NA	NA	TGTGCCAGCAGCTCCCACAGGACTGGGGACGAGCAGTACTTC	CASSSHRTGDEQYF
TRBV2	TRBJ2-2	few	NA	TGTGCCAGCACCCGGGACTCCAACACCGGGGAGCTGTTTTTT	CASTRDSNTGELFF
TRBV3-1	TRBJ2-4	NA	TRBD2	TGTGCCAGCAGCCAAGATCGGGCGGGAGGGCCGAGTACAAACATTCAGTACTTC	CASSQDRAGGPSTNIQYF
TRBV2	TRBJ2-1	many	TRBD2	TGTGCCAGCAGCGGACTAGCGGGGTACAATGAGCAGTTCTTC	CASSGLAGYNEQFF
TRBV28	TRBJ1-5	many	TRBD1	TGTGCCAGCAGTCCGGACAGGGCGTTGAAGCCCCAGCATTTT	CASSPDRALKPQHF
TRBV5-1	TRBJ2-7	NA	NA	TGCGCCAGCAGCTTGGAATCTTTGTACGAGCAGTACTTC	CASSLESLYEQYF
TRBV2	TRBJ2-5	many	NA	TGTGCCAGCAGTGAAGAGGGAGGTGGAGAGACCCAGTACTTC	CASSEEGGGETQYF
TRBV14	TRBJ2-7	NA	NA	TGTGCCAGCAGCCAGAGACACCTCCCCTACGAGCAGTACTTC	CASSQRHLPYEQYF
TRBV20-1	TRBJ2-5	many	TRBD2	TGCAGTGCTAAAAAGACTAGCGGGAGTCTCGAGACCCAGTACTTC	CSAKKTSGSLETQYF
TRBV2	TRBJ2-2	many	NA	TGTGCCAGCAGGTATTCGAACACCGGGGAGCTGTTTTTT	CASRYSNTGELFF
TRBV5-6	TRBJ1-1	NA	NA	TGTGCCAGCAGCTTGGGGTTGGAAGCTTTCTTT	CASSLGLEAFF
TRBV20-1	TRBJ2-1	NA	TRBD2	TGCAGTGCTGGCTCCGGACTAGCGGGAGGGAATGAGCAGTTCTTC	CSAGSGLAGGNEQFF
TRBV5-1	TRBJ2-1	NA	NA	TGCGCCAGCAGCCGATGGGGGGACGGTGAGCAGTTCTTC	CASSRWGDGEQFF